Described below is a single T cell receptor beta chain sequence and its context. This record belongs to a study of cytomegalovirus exposure and HLA in healthy donors. These donors, healthy bone marrow donors, were studied. PCR was performed using 60 Vbeta and 13 Jbeta primers. Clones were sequenced by immunoSEQ multiplex PCR, and TCRdb holds only the in-frame ones, with some missing. The sample includes 50,000 to 70,000 clones, 65% to 90% of them seen just once. This CDR3 comprises 14 residues. Germline-derived CDR1 and CDR2 are MGHDK and SYGVNS. Germline trimming cut 4 bases from V and 4 bases from J; bases unmatched to any gene: 6.

This clonotype was obtained from a human donor in good health. The sequenced sample consisted of PBMCs. The J gene is TRBJ1-1, the V gene TRBV25-1; 7 bases fit TRBD1. The CDR3 DNA is TGTGCCAGCAGTGCTGGAGGGGGCGGCACTGAAGCTTTCTTT. Its protein product is CASSAGGGGTEAFF.